This T cell receptor (beta chain) came from a study of T cell responses to AZD1222 COVID-19 vaccine. Study-wide points: Females outnumbered males among donors, who were mostly white British; clonal diversity was possibly underestimated.

CDR3 length: 13 residues. Germline values: CDR1 GTSNPN, CDR2 SVGIG (reference sequence). The V and J ends lost 5 bases and 7 bases respectively, with 17 bases between them. Details on this clone: The antigen remains unidentified.

Repertoires were generated with immunoSEQ multiplex PCR, while TCRdb's copy carries only in-frame clones and drops some. The data show about 60,000 clones, with about 80% seen just once and under 4.5% held by the top ten. The receptor comes from an adult who received the AZD1222 COVID-19 vaccine. The specimen was peripheral blood, collected 28 days after the second AZD1222 dose. V gene TRBV30 combines with J gene TRBJ2-5; TRBD2 is a possible D gene (5 bases). The CDR3 region has the DNA TGTGCCTGGGTCAGGACTTCCTCGGGGACCCAGTACTTC. The encoded protein is CAWVRTSSGTQYF.